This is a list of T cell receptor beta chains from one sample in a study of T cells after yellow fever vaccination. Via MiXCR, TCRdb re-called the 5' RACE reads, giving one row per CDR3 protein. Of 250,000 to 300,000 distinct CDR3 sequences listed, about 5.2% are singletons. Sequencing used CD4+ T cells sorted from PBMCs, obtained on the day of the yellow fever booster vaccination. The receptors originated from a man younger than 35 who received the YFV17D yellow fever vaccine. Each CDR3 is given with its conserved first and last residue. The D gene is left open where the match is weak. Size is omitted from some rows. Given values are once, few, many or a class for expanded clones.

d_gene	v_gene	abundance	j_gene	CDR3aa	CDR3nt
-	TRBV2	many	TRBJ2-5	CASSAFSGPGGTQYF	TGTGCCAGCAGTGCGTTTTCGGGCCCAGGAGGGACCCAGTACTTC
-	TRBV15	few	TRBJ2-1	CATSRGGTEQFF	TGTGCCACCAGCAGAGGAGGGACAGAGCAGTTCTTC
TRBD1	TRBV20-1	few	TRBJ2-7	CSATDRGGSGSYEQYF	TGCAGTGCCACAGATCGAGGGGGCAGCGGCTCCTACGAGCAGTACTTC
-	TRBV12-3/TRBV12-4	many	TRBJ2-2	CASSPRSSGELFF	TGTGCCAGCAGTCCGAGAAGTTCCGGGGAGCTGTTTTTT
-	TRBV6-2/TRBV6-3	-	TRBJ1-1	CASSYPPAGRNTEAFF	TGTGCCAGCAGTTACCCTCCGGCAGGACGTAACACTGAAGCTTTCTTT
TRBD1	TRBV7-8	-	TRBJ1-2	CASQGGGYYGYTF	TGTGCCAGTCAGGGGGGTGGGTACTATGGCTACACCTTC
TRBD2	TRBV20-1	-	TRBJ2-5	CSAQTSGGETQYF	TGCAGTGCCCAAACTAGCGGTGGGGAGACCCAGTACTTC
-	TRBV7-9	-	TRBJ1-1	CASSLVITEAFF	TGTGCCAGCAGCTTAGTTATCACTGAAGCTTTCTTT
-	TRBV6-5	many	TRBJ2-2	CASSRVWDANTGELFF	TGTGCCAGCAGTCGAGTTTGGGACGCGAACACCGGGGAGCTGTTTTTT
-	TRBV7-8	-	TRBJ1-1	CASTAGLSHIAFF	TGTGCCAGCACAGCAGGGTTGAGCCATATAGCTTTCTTT
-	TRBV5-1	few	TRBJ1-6	CASSLAGRVYSPLHF	TGCGCCAGCAGCTTGGCGGGCAGGGTTTATTCACCCCTCCACTTT
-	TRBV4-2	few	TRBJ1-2	CASSQDWSGYTF	TGTGCCAGCAGCCAAGATTGGAGTGGCTACACCTTC
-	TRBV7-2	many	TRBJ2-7	CASSPDRSSYEQYF	TGTGCCAGCAGCCCAGACAGGAGCTCCTACGAGCAGTACTTC
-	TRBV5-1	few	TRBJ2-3	CASSLEKLTDTQYF	TGCGCCAGCAGCTTGGAAAAGTTGACAGATACGCAGTATTTT
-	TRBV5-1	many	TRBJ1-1	CASSLFGGAGTEAFF	TGCGCCAGCAGCTTGTTTGGGGGCGCGGGGACTGAAGCTTTCTTT
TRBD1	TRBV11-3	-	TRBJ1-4	CASSLETGRNEKLFF	TGTGCCAGCAGCTTAGAGACAGGGCGGAATGAAAAACTGTTTTTT
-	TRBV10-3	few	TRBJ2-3	CAISEPGHRVQDTQYF	TGTGCCATCAGTGAGCCGGGGCACAGGGTTCAAGATACGCAGTATTTT
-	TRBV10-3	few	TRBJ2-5	CATSEGEETQYF	TGTGCCACCTCGGAAGGCGAAGAGACCCAGTACTTC
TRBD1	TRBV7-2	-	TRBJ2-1	CASSYHRGLNEQFF	TGTGCCAGCAGCTACCACAGGGGGCTTAATGAGCAGTTCTTC
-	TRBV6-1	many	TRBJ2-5	CASSSYSGQETQYF	TGTGCCAGCAGCAGCTACAGCGGTCAAGAGACCCAGTACTTC
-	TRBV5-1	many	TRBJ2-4	CASSLQTRGNIQYF	TGCGCCAGCAGCTTACAGACCCGGGGGAACATTCAGTACTTC
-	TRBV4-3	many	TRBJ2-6	CASSQDGTYSGANVLTF	TGCGCCAGCAGCCAGGACGGGACCTACTCTGGGGCCAACGTCCTGACTTTC
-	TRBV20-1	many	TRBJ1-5	CSARDLGAGVKEPQHF	TGCAGTGCTAGAGATTTAGGGGCCGGGGTTAAGGAGCCCCAGCATTTT
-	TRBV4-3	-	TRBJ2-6	CASSQRWDPGANVLTF	TGCGCCAGCAGCCAACGATGGGACCCTGGGGCCAACGTCCTGACTTTC
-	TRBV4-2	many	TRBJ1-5	CASSQEEGSINTNQPQHF	TGTGCCAGCAGCCAAGAGGAGGGGTCTATCAATACCAATCAGCCCCAGCATTTT
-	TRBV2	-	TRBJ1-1	CASRYEGNTEAFF	TGTGCCAGCAGGTACGAGGGGAACACTGAAGCTTTCTTT
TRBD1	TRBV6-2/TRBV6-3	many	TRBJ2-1	CASSSRGQGYNEQFF	TGTGCCAGCAGTTCCAGGGGACAGGGTTACAATGAGCAGTTCTTC
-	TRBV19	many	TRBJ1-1	CASSTGRTVNTEAFF	TGTGCCAGTAGTACCGGACGGACGGTGAACACTGAAGCTTTCTTT
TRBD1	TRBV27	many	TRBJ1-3	CASSLGQGAGNTIYF	TGTGCCAGCAGTTTAGGACAGGGGGCTGGAAACACCATATATTTT
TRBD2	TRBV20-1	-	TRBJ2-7	CSARTSGGASYEQYF	TGCAGTGCGCGGACTAGCGGGGGGGCCTCCTACGAGCAGTACTTC
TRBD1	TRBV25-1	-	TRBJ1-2	CASSGTGPYGYTF	TGTGCCAGCAGTGGGACAGGCCCCTATGGCTACACCTTC
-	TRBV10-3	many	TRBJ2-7	CAISDRGEIYEQYF	TGTGCCATCAGTGATAGGGGCGAGATTTACGAGCAGTACTTC
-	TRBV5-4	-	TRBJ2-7	CASSLNQGTEQYF	TGTGCCAGCAGCTTGAATCAGGGAACCGAGCAGTACTTC
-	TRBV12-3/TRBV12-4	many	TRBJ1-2	CASTSSWPWKYGYTF	TGTGCCAGCACCAGTTCGTGGCCTTGGAAATATGGCTACACCTTC
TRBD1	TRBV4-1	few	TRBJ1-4	CASSLGQLEKLFF	TGCGCCAGCAGCCTGGGACAGCTTGAAAAACTGTTTTTT
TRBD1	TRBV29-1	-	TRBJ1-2	CSTGTEQNYGYTF	TGCAGCACTGGGACAGAACAGAACTATGGCTACACCTTC
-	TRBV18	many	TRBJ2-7	CASSPVQDLFEQYF	TGTGCCAGCTCACCGGTCCAGGACCTCTTCGAGCAGTACTTC
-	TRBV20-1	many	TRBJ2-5	CSASSLWGETQYF	TGCAGTGCTAGTAGTCTTTGGGGAGAGACCCAGTACTTC
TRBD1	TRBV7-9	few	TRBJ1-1	CASSWDRVSEAFF	TGTGCCAGCAGCTGGGACAGGGTGTCTGAAGCTTTCTTT
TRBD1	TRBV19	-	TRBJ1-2	CASSRLRGQEARGYTF	TGTGCCAGTAGTAGACTACGGGGACAGGAGGCAAGAGGCTACACCTTC
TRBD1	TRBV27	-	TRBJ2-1	CASSGSGQGYGEQFF	TGTGCCAGCAGTGGATCGGGACAGGGTTACGGTGAGCAGTTCTTC
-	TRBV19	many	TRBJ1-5	CASSISGSQPQHF	TGTGCCAGTAGTATTTCCGGGAGTCAGCCCCAGCATTTT
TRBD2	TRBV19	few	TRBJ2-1	CASSRLAGASYNEQFF	TGTGCCAGTAGTAGACTAGCGGGGGCTTCCTACAATGAGCAGTTCTTC
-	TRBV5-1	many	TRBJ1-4	CASSLLTTNEKLFF	TGCGCCAGCAGCCTCCTTACAACTAATGAAAAACTGTTTTTT
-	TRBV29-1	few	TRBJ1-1	CSVWPDGLNTEAFF	TGCAGCGTTTGGCCGGACGGATTGAACACTGAAGCTTTCTTT
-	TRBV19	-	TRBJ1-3	CASLEAGSGNTIYF	TGTGCCAGTCTGGAGGCCGGCTCTGGAAACACCATATATTTT
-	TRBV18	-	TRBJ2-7	CASSPLPSGAHEQYF	TGTGCCAGCTCACCACTACCATCGGGTGCGCACGAGCAGTACTTC
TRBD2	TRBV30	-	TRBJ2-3	CAWSVGGADTQYF	TGTGCCTGGAGTGTCGGGGGGGCAGATACGCAGTATTTT
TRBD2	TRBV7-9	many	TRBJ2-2	CAIPPDGRQLAVIGELFF	TGTGCCATACCCCCTGACGGGCGGCAGCTAGCGGTGATAGGGGAGCTGTTTTTT
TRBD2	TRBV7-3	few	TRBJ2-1	CASAKRLAGVNEQFF	TGTGCCAGCGCAAAGCGACTAGCGGGGGTTAATGAGCAGTTCTTC
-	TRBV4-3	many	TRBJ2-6	CASSQTTGSGANVLTF	TGCGCCAGCAGCCAGACGACAGGCTCTGGGGCCAACGTCCTGACTTTC
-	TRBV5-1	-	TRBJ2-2	CASSFQQGSGELFF	TGCGCCAGCAGCTTCCAACAGGGCTCCGGGGAGCTGTTTTTT
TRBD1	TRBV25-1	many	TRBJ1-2	CASRGQGYGYTF	TGTGCCAGCAGAGGACAGGGCTATGGCTACACCTTC
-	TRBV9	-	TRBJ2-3	CASSTEADTQYF	TGTGCCAGCAGCACCGAAGCAGATACGCAGTATTTT
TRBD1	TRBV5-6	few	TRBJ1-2	CASNTGTGRRYTF	TGTGCCAGCAATACCGGGACAGGGAGACGCTACACCTTC
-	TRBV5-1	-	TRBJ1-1	CASSADRPNTEAFF	TGCGCCAGCAGCGCCGACAGACCGAACACTGAAGCTTTCTTT
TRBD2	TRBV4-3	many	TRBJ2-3	CASSQDLWTSGGARTDTQYF	TGCGCCAGCAGCCAAGATCTTTGGACTAGCGGGGGGGCGCGCACAGATACGCAGTATTTT
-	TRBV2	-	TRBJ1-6	CASGSGVSIHF	TGTGCCAGCGGCTCGGGGGTATCAATCCACTTT
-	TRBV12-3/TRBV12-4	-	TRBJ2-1	CASSPRQTDEQFF	TGTGCCAGCAGTCCCAGACAGACCGATGAGCAGTTCTTC